This T cell receptor (beta chain) originates from a study of neurological immune-mediated disorders. A note on this clonotype: Its antigen is unidentified. A read error may produce the germline difference seen at one junction end.

This CDR3 region has 17 residues. Germline V gene data show CDR1 as LNHNV and CDR2 as YYDKDF (reference sequence). Using its own MiXCR run on the 5' RACE reads, TCRdb lists one record per CDR3 protein. The table has fewer than 80,000 distinct CDR3 sequences, around 4.8% seen once. Overall study results and limits: CDR3 amino acid sequences found in expanded clones were never shared across subjects, suggesting private repertoires in all groups.

The genes are TRBV15 and TRBJ1-5; 10 nucleotides align to TRBD1. This TCR was recovered from a woman aged 45-59 years with multiple sclerosis. Source material: PBMCs. For the CDR3, the DNA is TGTGCCACCAGTGACGAATTTTCCGGGACAGGGGTAGGGCCCCAGAATTTT. Encoded protein: CATSDEFSGTGVGPQNF.